This paragraph reports one TCR beta chain. Its specificity is unknown. The data belong to a study of T cell responses to AZD1222 COVID-19 vaccine. Study-level information: Second-dose recipients at about 4 or about 12 weeks were treated as one pooled group.

Study outcomes and limitations: None of the repertoires were sampled until the peak T cell response had passed. Spike-specific TCR breadth and depth were elevated following two AZD1222 doses. White British donors predominated, females outnumbered males, and clonal diversity was possibly underestimated.

Method: immunoSEQ multiplex PCR; TCRdb's copy keeps in-frame clones and lacks some. The sample includes 93,000 or so clones, around nine tenths seen only once; the top ten take 20%. The CDR3 is 14 residues long. Germline V lookup: CDR1 SNHLY, CDR2 FYNNEI. The J segment lost 6 bases and the V segment lost 7 bases, leaving 5 bases of the junction unmatched. The receptor was derived from an adult in good health. This sequence joins TRBV2 and TRBJ2-2, with 10 bases aligning to TRBD2. The input for sequencing was peripheral blood, taken on day 0 of AZD1222 vaccination. CDR3 sequence: CASTQRGGAGELFF. CDR3 nucleotide sequence: TGTGCCAGCACCCAGCGGGGGGGCGCCGGGGAGCTGTTTTTT.